This is a list of T cell receptor beta chains from one sample in a study of glioma-infiltrating T cells. TCRdb independently ran MiXCR on the multiplex PCR reads; one entry per CDR3 protein. The repertoire consists of approximately 190,000 distinct CDR3 sequences, with 30% to 40% occurring once and the leading ten covering 20%. The source material was glioma tissue, nonneoplastic brain tissue, or PBMCs (not recorded which). These receptor sequences come from a human donor with low-grade glioma or glioblastoma, undergoing nonglioma brain surgery, or in good health (not recorded which). Both conserved end residues are part of each CDR3. D genes are given only for firm matches. Expanded clones are given a class, and other clones once, few, many or no size at all.

size,J,V,D,CDR3,DNA
many,TRBJ1-5,TRBV7-2,NA,CASSLPGRWQPQHF,TGTGCCAGCAGCTTACCTGGGCGTTGGCAGCCCCAGCATTTT
many,TRBJ2-1,TRBV20-1,NA,CSAREGPEQFF,TGCAGTGCTAGAGAGGGACCGGAGCAGTTCTTC
many,TRBJ2-4,TRBV7-2,NA,CASSLANTGNIQYF,TGTGCCAGCAGCTTAGCTAACACGGGGAACATTCAGTACTTC
few,TRBJ2-1,TRBV5-6,TRBD2,CASSSEGLTKYNEQFF,TGTGCCAGCAGCTCTGAGGGACTAACTAAATACAATGAGCAGTTCTTC
many,TRBJ1-1,TRBV7-8,NA,CASSLEILGTEAFF,TGTGCCAGCAGCTTAGAAATTCTGGGAACTGAAGCTTTCTTT
few,TRBJ1-6,TRBV7-3,NA,CASSLSPGQGTPLHF,TGTGCCAGCAGCTTATCTCCAGGGCAGGGGACACCCCTCCACTTT
many,TRBJ2-7,TRBV6-2/TRBV6-3,TRBD1,CASTLPGQGIYEQYF,TGTGCCAGCACCCTTCCGGGACAGGGGATTTACGAGCAGTACTTC
many,TRBJ2-1,TRBV28,NA,CASTKLTPHEQFF,TGTGCCAGCACTAAGCTTACCCCCCATGAGCAGTTCTTC
many,TRBJ1-1,TRBV7-2,TRBD1,CASSLRDRGLVIPTEAFF,TGTGCCAGCAGCTTAAGGGACAGGGGGCTGGTTATCCCCACTGAAGCTTTCTTT
NA,TRBJ2-5,TRBV6-9,TRBD2,CASSYRIAGGTETQYF,TGTGCCAGCAGTTACCGGATAGCGGGAGGAACCGAGACCCAGTACTTC
many,TRBJ1-2,TRBV5-4,NA,CASSFAFTGNGYTF,TGTGCCAGCAGCTTTGCTTTCACAGGGAATGGCTACACCTTC
many,TRBJ2-1,TRBV27,NA,CASSKQTDRSGYNEQFF,TGTGCCAGCAGCAAACAAACCGACAGAAGTGGATACAATGAACAGTTCTTC
NA,TRBJ2-5,TRBV9,NA,CASSVKGQGETQYF,TGTGCCAGCAGCGTAAAAGGGCAGGGAGAGACCCAGTACTTC
many,TRBJ2-7,TRBV3-1,TRBD2,CASSQFSGSSGGYEQYF,TGTGCCAGCAGCCAATTTTCGGGATCCAGCGGGGGCTACGAGCAGTACTTC
few,TRBJ2-3,TRBV29-1,TRBD2,CSVGTSGSTDTQYF,TGCAGCGTTGGGACTAGCGGGAGCACAGATACGCAGTATTTT
NA,TRBJ1-2,TRBV6-2/TRBV6-3,NA,CAGTLVPQGPRGYTF,TGTGCCGGGACGCTGGTCCCCCAGGGGCCGAGAGGCTACACCTTC
many,TRBJ2-3,TRBV3-1,NA,CASSQNRGDTQYF,TGTGCCAGCAGCCAGAATCGCGGGGATACGCAGTATTTT
once,TRBJ2-1,TRBV29-1,NA,CRVESGGGNENEQFF,TGCCGCGTTGAATCCGGGGGAGGCAATGAAAATGAGCAGTTCTTC
many,TRBJ1-1,TRBV27,TRBD1,CASNEPGQGLPEAFF,TGTGCCAGCAACGAACCGGGACAGGGTCTCCCTGAAGCTTTCTTT
few,TRBJ2-4,TRBV4-2,NA,CASSQDSAANIQYF,TGTGCCAGCAGCCAAGATAGCGCCGCAAACATTCAGTACTTC
many,TRBJ2-7,TRBV27,NA,CASSLWGRGNEQYF,TGTGCCAGCAGTTTATGGGGCAGGGGCAACGAGCAGTACTTC
many,TRBJ1-2,TRBV10-3,NA,CAISGRAGRFNYGYTF,TGTGCCATCAGTGGTCGGGCGGGGAGATTTAACTATGGCTACACCTTC
NA,TRBJ2-7,TRBV10-3,TRBD1,CAISGDSEQYF,TGTGCCATCAGTGGGGACAGCGAGCAGTACTTC
once,TRBJ2-3,TRBV7-2,TRBD1,CASSYRQGNTDTQYF,TGTGCCAGCAGCTACAGACAGGGAAACACGGATACGCAGTATTTT
few,TRBJ1-3,TRBV11-2,NA,CASSSTMLQGPGNTIYF,TGTGCCAGCAGCTCAACCATGCTACAGGGACCGGGAAACACCATATATTTT
many,TRBJ2-7,TRBV3-1,NA,CASSRKSEQYF,TGTGCCAGCAGCCGTAAGTCCGAGCAGTACTTC
NA,TRBJ2-1,TRBV6-1,NA,CASIPPWPYNEQFF,TGTGCCAGCATTCCCCCATGGCCCTACAATGAGCAGTTCTTC
many,TRBJ2-3,TRBV27,NA,CASSLNGHPWQEDTQYF,TGTGCCAGCAGTTTAAATGGCCATCCCTGGCAGGAAGATACGCAGTATTTT